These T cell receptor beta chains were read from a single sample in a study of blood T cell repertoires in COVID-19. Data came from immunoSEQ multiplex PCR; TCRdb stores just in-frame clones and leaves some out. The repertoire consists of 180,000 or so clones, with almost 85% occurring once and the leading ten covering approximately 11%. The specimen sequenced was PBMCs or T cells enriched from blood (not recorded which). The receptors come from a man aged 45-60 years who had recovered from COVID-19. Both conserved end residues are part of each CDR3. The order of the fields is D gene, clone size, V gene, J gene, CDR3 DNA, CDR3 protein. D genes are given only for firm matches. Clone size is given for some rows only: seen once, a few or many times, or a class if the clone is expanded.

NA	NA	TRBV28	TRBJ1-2	TGTGCCAGCAGAACGGGGGGGAGCTATGGCTACACCTTC	CASRTGGSYGYTF
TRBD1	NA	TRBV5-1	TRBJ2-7	TGCGCCAGCAGTACAGGGGGTACCTACGAGCAGTACTTC	CASSTGGTYEQYF
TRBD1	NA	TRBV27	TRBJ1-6	TGTGCCAGCAGAGGACAGGGGGTGTCCTATAATTCACCCCTCCACTTT	CASRGQGVSYNSPLHF
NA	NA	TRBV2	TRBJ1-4	TGTGCCAGCACTGAGGGGCTCTATTCAACTAATGAAAAACTGTTTTTT	CASTEGLYSTNEKLFF
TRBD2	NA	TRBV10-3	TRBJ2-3	TGTGCCATCGGGACTAGTGGTGGCACAGATACGCAGTATTTT	CAIGTSGGTDTQYF
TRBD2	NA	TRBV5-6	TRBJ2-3	TGTGCCAGCAGTAACGGACTAGCGGGGACAGATACGCAGTATTTT	CASSNGLAGTDTQYF
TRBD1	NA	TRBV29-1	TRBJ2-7	TGCAGCGTTGGGGGGCCGGGACAGGGGATCTACGAGCAGTACTTC	CSVGGPGQGIYEQYF
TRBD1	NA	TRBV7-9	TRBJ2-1	TGTGCCAGCAGGGGGGCTCGACAGGGGAAGCAAAATGAGCAGTTCTTC	CASRGARQGKQNEQFF
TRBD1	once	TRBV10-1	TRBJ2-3	TGCGCCAGCAGTGACCAACAGGGGACGGGCACAGATACGCAGTATTTT	CASSDQQGTGTDTQYF
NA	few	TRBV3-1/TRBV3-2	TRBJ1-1	TGTGCCAGCAGACTTCGACCGGACTTATACACTGAAGCTTTCTTT	CASRLRPDLYTEAFF
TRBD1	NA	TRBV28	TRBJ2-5	TGTGCCAGCAGTCAGACAGGGGCCCAAGAGACCCAGTACTTC	CASSQTGAQETQYF
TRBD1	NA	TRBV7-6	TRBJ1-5	TGTGCCAGCAGCCAAGGGACAGCGGATAGCAATCAGCCCCAGCATTTT	CASSQGTADSNQPQHF
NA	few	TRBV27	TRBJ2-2	TGTGCCAGCAAGAGAGAGAGACAGCTATACACCGGGGAGCTGTTTTTT	CASKRERQLYTGELFF
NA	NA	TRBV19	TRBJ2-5	TGTGCCAGTAGTTCGACAGATTTTCAAGAGACCCAGTACTTC	CASSSTDFQETQYF
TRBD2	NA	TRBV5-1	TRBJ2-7	TGCGCCAGCAGCACGGGGACTAGTGGAGGTAGGGAGCAGTACTTC	CASSTGTSGGREQYF
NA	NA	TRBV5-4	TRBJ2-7	TGTGCCAGCAGCTTGCAGGGATACGAGCAGTACTTC	CASSLQGYEQYF
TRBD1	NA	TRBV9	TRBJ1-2	TGTGCCAGCCGGGACAGGGCTTATGGCTACACCTTC	CASRDRAYGYTF
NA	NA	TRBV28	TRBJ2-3	TGTGCCAGCAGTTTATCTCAGGGTAAAGGTACGCAGTATTTT	CASSLSQGKGTQYF
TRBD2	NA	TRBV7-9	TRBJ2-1	TGTGCCAGCAGCCCCCTAGCGGTACCAATCCGTGGGAGCCTGTTCTTC	CASSPLAVPIRGSLFF
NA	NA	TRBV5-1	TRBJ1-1	TGCGCCAGCAGCTTGAGGGGAATCACTGAAGCTTTCTTT	CASSLRGITEAFF
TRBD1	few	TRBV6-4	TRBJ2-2	TGTGCCAGCAGTAGACAGGGGGCGAACACCGGGGAGCTGTTTTTT	CASSRQGANTGELFF
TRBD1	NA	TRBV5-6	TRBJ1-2	TGTGCCAGCAGCTACGGGCAGGGGGACTATGGCTACACCTTC	CASSYGQGDYGYTF
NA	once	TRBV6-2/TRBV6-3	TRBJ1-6	TGTGCCAGCAGCGTAGTAAGAGATAATTCACCCCTCCACTTT	CASSVVRDNSPLHF
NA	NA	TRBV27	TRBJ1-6	TGTGCCAGCAGCCTCGGGGGTTTACCCCTCCACTTT	CASSLGGLPLHF
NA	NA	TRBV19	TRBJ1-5	TGTGCCAGTAGTATAGTTCGGGCAGGGGCGAGCAATCAGCCCCAGCATTTT	CASSIVRAGASNQPQHF
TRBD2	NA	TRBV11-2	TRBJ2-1	TGTGCCAGCAGCCTGAGGCGGGAGAGCTCCTACAATGAGCAGTTCTTC	CASSLRRESSYNEQFF
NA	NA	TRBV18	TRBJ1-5	TGTGCCAGCTCACCAACAGTCCCGGGGATCAATCAGCCCCAGCATTTT	CASSPTVPGINQPQHF
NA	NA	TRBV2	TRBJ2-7	TGTGCCAGCGAATTTCGGGTCTTCGAGCAGTACTTC	CASEFRVFEQYF
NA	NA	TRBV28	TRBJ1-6	TGTGCCAGCAGTCTGGGGGAGGGTGGAAATTCACCCCTCCACTTT	CASSLGEGGNSPLHF
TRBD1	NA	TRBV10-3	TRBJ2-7	TGTGCCATCGCCGGACAGGGACGAAACGAGCAGTACTTC	CAIAGQGRNEQYF
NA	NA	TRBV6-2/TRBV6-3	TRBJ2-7	TGTGCCAGCAGTATTTCTGGACAGTACGAGCAGTACTTC	CASSISGQYEQYF
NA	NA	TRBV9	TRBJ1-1	TGTGCCAGCAGCGGATTTACAGGGAACACTGAAGCTTTCTTT	CASSGFTGNTEAFF
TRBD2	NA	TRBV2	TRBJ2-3	TGTGCCAGCAGTGATGGTTTGGGAGGGGATACGCAGTATTTT	CASSDGLGGDTQYF
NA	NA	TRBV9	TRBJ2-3	TGTGCCAGCAGCGTATTGACAGGGAGGCGGACAGATACGCAGTATTTT	CASSVLTGRRTDTQYF
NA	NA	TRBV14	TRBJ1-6	TGTGCCAGCAGCCAGACAAGTAATCCCAATTCACCCCTCCACTTT	CASSQTSNPNSPLHF
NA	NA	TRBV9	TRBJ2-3	TGTGCCAGCAGCGTAGCCCCCCCGGGAAGCGGGACAGATACGCAGTATTTT	CASSVAPPGSGTDTQYF
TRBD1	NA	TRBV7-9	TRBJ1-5	TGTGCCAGCAGCTTAGTCCCGGGACAGGGGGAACAGCCCCAGCATTTT	CASSLVPGQGEQPQHF
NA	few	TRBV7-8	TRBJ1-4	TGTGCCAGCAGCTCGGCGGGGGGGGGCCTTGAAAAACTGTTTTTT	CASSSAGGGLEKLFF
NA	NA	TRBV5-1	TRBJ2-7	TGCGCCAGCAGCTTGGCCTTGGAGCTGAACCCCTACGAGCAGTACTTC	CASSLALELNPYEQYF
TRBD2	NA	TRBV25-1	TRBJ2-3	TGTGCCAGCAGTCCGAAGGGACTAGCGGGAGTGTCAGATACGCAGTATTTT	CASSPKGLAGVSDTQYF
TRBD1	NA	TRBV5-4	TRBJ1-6	TGTGCCAGCAGCCCCACACAGGGGATTTATAATTCACCCCTCCACTTT	CASSPTQGIYNSPLHF
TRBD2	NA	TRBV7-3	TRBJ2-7	TGTGCCAGCAGCTTAAGGGCTAGCGGGAGCAACGAGCAGTACTTC	CASSLRASGSNEQYF
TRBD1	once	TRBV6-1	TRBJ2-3	TGTGCCAGCAGTGAATCGAGGGGGCGATTAACAGATACGCAGTATTTT	CASSESRGRLTDTQYF
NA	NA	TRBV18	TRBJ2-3	TGTGCCAGCTCCCTCAGGGGCACAGATACGCAGTATTTT	CASSLRGTDTQYF
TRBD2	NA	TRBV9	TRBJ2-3	TGTGCCAGCAGCGTAGCAGGGCGTAGCGGGAGTGATACGCAGTATTTT	CASSVAGRSGSDTQYF
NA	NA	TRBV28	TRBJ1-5	TGTGCCAGCAGTTTATCAGGTAGCAATCAGCCCCAGCATTTT	CASSLSGSNQPQHF
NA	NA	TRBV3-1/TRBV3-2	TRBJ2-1	TGTGCCAGCAGCCTAGCGGCTGAGCAGTTCTTC	CASSLAAEQFF
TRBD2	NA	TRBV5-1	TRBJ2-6	TGCGCCAGCAGCTTGGGGGCAGGGAGGGGCTCTGGGGCCAACGTCCTGACTTTC	CASSLGAGRGSGANVLTF
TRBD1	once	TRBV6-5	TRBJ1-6	TGTGCCAGCAGTTACTCGAGGACAGGGAATTCACCCCTCCACTTT	CASSYSRTGNSPLHF
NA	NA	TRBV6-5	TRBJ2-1	TGTGCCAGCAGAGACAGGTATGGGAATGAGCAGTTCTTC	CASRDRYGNEQFF
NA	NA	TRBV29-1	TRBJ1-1	TGCAGCGCCCTGATGGGGGGGCTCGTTTTCTTT	CSALMGGLVFF
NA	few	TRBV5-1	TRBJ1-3	TGCGCCAGCAGCTTGGTGGGAGCTGGAAACACCATATATTTT	CASSLVGAGNTIYF
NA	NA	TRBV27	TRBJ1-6	TGTGCCAGCAGTGAGGGTCATCGTTCACCCCTCCACTTT	CASSEGHRSPLHF